This TCR beta chain appears in the sequencing data of a study of T cells in Graves' hyperthyroidism and ophthalmopathy. Trimming cost V 5 bases and J 11 bases, with 15 bases left between them. CDR3 length: 12 amino acids. Amplification yielded TCR beta CDR3 regions, with RNA transcripts as the source. The HTBI primer set was used in a first-round RT-PCR of the TCR CDR3. TCRdb reanalysed the multiplex PCR reads using MiXCR and keeps one entry per CDR3 protein. This table has more than 500,000 distinct CDR3 sequences, around 46% appearing once. Patients were excluded because of uncontrolled infection, other autoimmune disease, pregnancy or lactation. This clonotype was picked up many times. Its antigen is not known. Study-wide results and caveats: Among thyroid clonotypes expanded above 0.001, most also appeared in blood.

Sequenced: peripheral blood or thyroid tissue (not recorded which). The chain couples TRBV12-3 or TRBV12-4 to TRBJ1-1; D not certain. The sequence came from an adult woman with Graves' disease, either hyperthyroidism or ophthalmopathy (not recorded which). CDR3: CASSPTGSEAFF. DNA of the CDR3: TGTGCCAGCAGTCCAACGGGGTCGGAGGCTTTCTTT.